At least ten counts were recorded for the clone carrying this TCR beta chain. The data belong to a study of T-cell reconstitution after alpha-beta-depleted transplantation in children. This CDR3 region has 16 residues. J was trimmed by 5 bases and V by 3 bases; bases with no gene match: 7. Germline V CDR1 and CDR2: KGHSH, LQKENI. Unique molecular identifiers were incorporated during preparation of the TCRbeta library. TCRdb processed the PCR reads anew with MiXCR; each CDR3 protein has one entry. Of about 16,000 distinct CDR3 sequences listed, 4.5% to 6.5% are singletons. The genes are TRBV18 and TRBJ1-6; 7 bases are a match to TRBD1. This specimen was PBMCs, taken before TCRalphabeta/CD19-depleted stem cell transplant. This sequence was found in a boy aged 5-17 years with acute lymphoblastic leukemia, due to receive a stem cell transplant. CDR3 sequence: CASSPSGTVDNSPLHF. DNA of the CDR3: TGTGCCAGCTCACCCTCCGGGACAGTAGATAATTCACCCCTCCACTTT.